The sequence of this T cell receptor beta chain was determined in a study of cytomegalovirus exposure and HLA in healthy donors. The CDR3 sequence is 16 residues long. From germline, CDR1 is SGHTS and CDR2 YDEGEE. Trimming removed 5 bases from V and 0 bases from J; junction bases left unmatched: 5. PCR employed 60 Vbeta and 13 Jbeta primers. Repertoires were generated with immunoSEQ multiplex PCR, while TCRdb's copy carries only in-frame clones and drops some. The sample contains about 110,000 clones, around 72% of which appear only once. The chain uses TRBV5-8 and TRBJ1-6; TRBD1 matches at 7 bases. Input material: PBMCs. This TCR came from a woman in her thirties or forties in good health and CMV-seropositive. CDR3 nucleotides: TGTGCCAGCAGTTTAGGGGGCGCCTCCTATAATTCACCCCTCCACTTT. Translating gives CASSLGGASYNSPLHF.